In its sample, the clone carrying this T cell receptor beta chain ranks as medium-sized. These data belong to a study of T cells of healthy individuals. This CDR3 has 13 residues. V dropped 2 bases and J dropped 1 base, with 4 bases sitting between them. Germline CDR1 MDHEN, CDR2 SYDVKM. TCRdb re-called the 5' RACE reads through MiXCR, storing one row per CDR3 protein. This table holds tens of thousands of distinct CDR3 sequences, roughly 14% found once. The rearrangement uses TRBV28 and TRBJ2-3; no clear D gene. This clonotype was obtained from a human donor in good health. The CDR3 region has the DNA TGTGCCAGCAGTTTAGACGGCACAGATACGCAGTATTTT. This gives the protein CASSLDGTDTQYF. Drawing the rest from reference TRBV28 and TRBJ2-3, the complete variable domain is DVKVTQSSRYLVKRTGEKVFLECVQDMDHENMFWYRQDPGLGLRLIYFSYDVKMKEKGDIPEGYSVSREKKERFSLILESASTNQTSMYLCASSLDGTDTQYFGPGTRLTVL.